A selection of T cell receptor beta chains follows, all from one sample in a study of CDR3 diversity in severe acne. One entry per CDR3 protein results from TCRdb running MiXCR on the PCR reads. The table shows about 98,000 distinct CDR3 sequences, with around 53% occurring only once. Sequencing used blood. The receptors shown here come from a male donor with acne. CDR3s include the opening cysteine and the closing phenylalanine or tryptophan. The size field is filled for only some rows; it gives once, few, many or a size class.

v_call	clone_size	j_call	cdr3_aa
TRBV6-2/TRBV6-3	many	TRBJ2-2	CASSPQRTQNTGELFF
TRBV12-3/TRBV12-4	-	TRBJ2-7	CASSQWPQASGAYEQYF
TRBV7-9	many	TRBJ2-7	CASSLRGHSYEQYF
TRBV19	many	TRBJ2-7	CASSMWTGPGQYF
TRBV5-8	-	TRBJ1-1	CASSPHPLNTEAFF
TRBV5-5	-	TRBJ2-7	CASSGIQGFSSYEQYF
TRBV10-1	many	TRBJ2-1	CASTAGQGAYNEQFF
TRBV13	-	TRBJ2-7	CASSLVSYEQYF
TRBV2	-	TRBJ2-1	CASSESRGSYNEQFF
TRBV27	-	TRBJ2-7	CASQPGQGTPTYERYF
TRBV7-6	-	TRBJ2-3	CASSLIAGDTDTQYF
TRBV10-3	-	TRBJ2-2	CAIGGTGPTGELFF
TRBV19	many	TRBJ2-2	CASSTGQETGELFF
TRBV2	-	TRBJ2-3	CASSESGGPGTDTQYF
TRBV6-1	-	TRBJ2-1	CASSEQGALDEQFF
TRBV7-9	-	TRBJ2-5	CASSLRSGETQYF
TRBV5-4	-	TRBJ1-2	CATSVGGEGYTF
TRBV6-2/TRBV6-3	many	TRBJ2-2	CASSLTDNTGELFF
TRBV10-3	-	TRBJ2-7	CAIGQGTSSYEQYF
TRBV6-5	many	TRBJ1-5	CASSYVPPGNQPQHF
TRBV24-1	-	TRBJ1-2	CATSGMDRVGGYTF
TRBV5-1	many	TRBJ1-6	CASSNTTRASSPLHF
TRBV29-1	-	TRBJ2-7	CSVAWTGMYEQYF
TRBV28	many	TRBJ2-5	CASNFGDREETQYF
TRBV7-7	many	TRBJ2-3	CASSLLGTDTQYF
TRBV7-9	-	TRBJ2-2	CASSLVVQPGELFF
TRBV27	-	TRBJ2-1	CASSLQTGYNEQFF
TRBV29-1	once	TRBJ2-7	CSVEEGAGDDEQYF
TRBV10-2	-	TRBJ2-5	CASIPGQGRETQYF
TRBV9	few	TRBJ1-4	CASSVSPLGFGQGADYEKLFF
TRBV7-7	-	TRBJ2-7	CASSLAARYEQYF
TRBV7-9	once	TRBJ2-3	CASRSPLRGRTDTQYF
TRBV24-1	-	TRBJ1-1	CATSGTRNTEAFF
TRBV20-1	-	TRBJ2-7	CSASQADSYEQYF
TRBV25-1	-	TRBJ1-1	CASRDETGPMNTEAFF
TRBV20-1	many	TRBJ2-1	CSARLAEGTGNEQFF
TRBV11-3	-	TRBJ2-3	CASSPTSANTDTQYF
TRBV20-1	many	TRBJ2-1	CSATTGTLGNEQFF
TRBV29-1	-	TRBJ1-1	CSVEGTGSYAEAFF
TRBV29-1	-	TRBJ1-1	CSVSNSLDTEAFF